A selection of T cell receptor beta chains follows, all from one sample in a study of Graves' ophthalmopathy and Graves' hyperthyroidism. TCRdb fed the multiplex PCR reads into MiXCR, producing one record per CDR3 protein. The data show nearly 400,000 distinct CDR3 sequences, 18% seen once. Sequenced: peripheral blood. All receptors come from a woman aged 18 to 35 with Graves' ophthalmopathy. The CDR3 runs from the conserved cysteine through the conserved F or W. A D gene is named only where the DNA matches it firmly. Not all rows give a size; the values are once, few, many and, for expanded clones, a class.

clone_size: many
j_call: TRBJ2-6
v_call: TRBV28
d_call: TRBD2
cdr3_aa: CASSFWSGGGFGANVLTF
cdr3_nt: TGTGCCAGCAGTTTCTGGTCTGGGGGGGGTTTTGGGGCCAACGTCCTGACTTTC

clone_size: NA
j_call: TRBJ1-5
v_call: TRBV7-2
d_call: NA
cdr3_aa: CASSQGLYSNQPQHF
cdr3_nt: TGTGCCAGCAGCCAAGGGCTCTATAGCAATCAGCCCCAGCATTTT

clone_size: many
j_call: TRBJ2-7
v_call: TRBV6-5
d_call: NA
cdr3_aa: CASSYAAGTSYEQYF
cdr3_nt: TGTGCCAGCAGTTACGCGGCGGGAACTTCCTACGAGCAGTACTTC

clone_size: few
j_call: TRBJ1-1
v_call: TRBV12-3/TRBV12-4
d_call: TRBD1
cdr3_aa: CASSWDSTEAFF
cdr3_nt: TGTGCCAGCAGTTGGGACAGCACTGAAGCTTTCTTT

clone_size: many
j_call: TRBJ2-5
v_call: TRBV7-2
d_call: NA
cdr3_aa: CASSLALAQGGETQYF
cdr3_nt: TGTGCCAGCAGCTTAGCCCTAGCCCAGGGTGGGGAGACCCAGTACTTC

clone_size: NA
j_call: TRBJ1-1
v_call: TRBV6-1
d_call: NA
cdr3_aa: CASNPQWDTEAFF
cdr3_nt: TGTGCCAGCAATCCCCAGTGGGACACTGAAGCTTTCTTT

clone_size: many
j_call: TRBJ2-7
v_call: TRBV6-5
d_call: TRBD1
cdr3_aa: CASSAQGEDYEQYF
cdr3_nt: TGTGCCAGCAGCGCACAGGGGGAGGACTACGAGCAGTACTTC

clone_size: many
j_call: TRBJ1-1
v_call: TRBV20-1
d_call: NA
cdr3_aa: CSAPTPREAEAFF
cdr3_nt: TGCAGTGCTCCTACCCCGAGGGAAGCTGAAGCTTTCTTT

clone_size: many
j_call: TRBJ1-3
v_call: TRBV12-3/TRBV12-4
d_call: NA
cdr3_aa: CASRIQGMGNTIYF
cdr3_nt: TGTGCCAGCAGAATACAGGGTATGGGAAACACCATATATTTT

clone_size: many
j_call: TRBJ2-3
v_call: TRBV6-5
d_call: TRBD2
cdr3_aa: CASSYGGGNSNTQYF
cdr3_nt: TGTGCCAGCAGTTACGGCGGGGGGAACAGTAATACGCAGTATTTT

clone_size: many
j_call: TRBJ2-7
v_call: TRBV29-1
d_call: NA
cdr3_aa: CSVDELGGREQYF
cdr3_nt: TGCAGCGTTGACGAGCTGGGCGGCCGCGAGCAGTACTTC